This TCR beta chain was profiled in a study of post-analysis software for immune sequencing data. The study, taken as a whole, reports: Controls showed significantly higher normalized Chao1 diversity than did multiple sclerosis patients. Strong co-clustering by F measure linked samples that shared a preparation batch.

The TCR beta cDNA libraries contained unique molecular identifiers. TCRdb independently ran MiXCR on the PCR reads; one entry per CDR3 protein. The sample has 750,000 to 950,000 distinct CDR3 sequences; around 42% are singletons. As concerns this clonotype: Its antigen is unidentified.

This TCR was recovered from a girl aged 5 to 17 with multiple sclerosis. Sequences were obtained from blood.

The CDR3: CATSRDQGVVQETQYF. CDR3 nucleotide sequence: TGTGCCACCAGCAGAGACCAGGGCGTGGTCCAAGAGACCCAGTACTTC. V gene TRBV15 combines with J gene TRBJ2-5, with D possibly TRBD1 on 5 matching bases. In germline, CDR1 is LNHNV, CDR2 YYDKDF (reference sequence). Trimming removed 0 bases at V and 1 base at J, with 12 bases between. The CDR3 is 16 amino acids.